These 24 T cell receptor beta chains came from one sample sequenced in a study of cytomegalovirus exposure and HLA in healthy donors. Assay: immunoSEQ multiplex PCR; the TCRdb copy retains only in-frame clones and omits some. The sample records some 250,000 clones, 90% being singletons. Sequences were obtained from PBMCs. The receptor source for this set is a woman between 18 and 30 years old in good health and CMV-seronegative.

This sequence joins TRBV5-1 and TRBJ2-1; 14 nucleotides agree with TRBD2. With 3 bases clipped from V and 4 bases from J, the junction kept 6 bases outside the gene matches. The CDR3 consists of 17 residues. CDR1 is SGHRS and CDR2 is YFSETQ in the germline V gene. CDR3 amino acids: CASSSDRTSGGYNEQFF. CDR3 sequence (DNA): TGCGCCAGCAGCTCCGACAGGACTAGCGGGGGGTACAATGAGCAGTTCTTC.

This clone occurred once. The chain employs TRBV5-6 and TRBJ2-7; maybe TRBD1 (5 bases). V lost 2 bases, J lost 6 bases, and 15 bases lay in between. The germline V gene has CDR1 SGHDT and CDR2 YYEEEE. The CDR3 totals 14 residues. The CDR3 bases are TGTGCCAGCAGCTTATTCCAGGGTTCGGGCGAGCAGTACGTC. It codes for CASSLFQGSGEQYV.

The J gene is TRBJ1-2, the V gene TRBV28; TRBD1 agrees at 9 bases. Per the germline V gene, CDR1 is MDHEN and CDR2 is SYDVKM. The V segment lost 4 bases and the J segment 3 bases; nucleotides outside the gene matches: 6. CDR3 length equals 15 residues. CDR3 protein: CASSSTDRGDYGYTF. The CDR3 DNA is TGTGCCAGCAGTTCCACGGACAGGGGCGACTATGGCTACACCTTC.

The V call is TRBV5-1, the J call TRBJ1-5; 7 positions agree with TRBD1. Germline CDR1 and CDR2: SGHRS and YFSETQ. This CDR3 is built from 15 residues. V shed 1 base, J shed 0 bases, and the junction held 1 base outside the gene matches. The CDR3 sequence is CASSLTGVSNQPQHF. DNA of the CDR3: TGCGCCAGCAGCTTGACAGGGGTTAGCAATCAGCCCCAGCATTTT.

V usage is TRBV6-6 and J usage is TRBJ1-2, with TRBD1 as a possible D gene (5 bases). The length of the CDR3 is 13 residues. Looked up from germline, CDR1 is MNHNY and CDR2 is SVGAGI (reference sequence). Trimming cost V 6 bases and J 6 bases, with 14 bases left between them. The CDR3 coding sequence is TGTGCCAGCAGGGATACAGGAGATCATGGCTACACCTTC. This translates into CASRDTGDHGYTF.

V usage is TRBV15 and J usage is TRBJ1-1; 8 bases align to TRBD1. The junction had 13 bases not matched to a gene; V was cut back by 8 bases and J by 5 bases. This CDR3 region has 15 residues. Germline CDR1 is LNHNV and CDR2 is YYDKDF (reference sequence). The DNA for the CDR3 is TGTGCCACCGGCAAAACTCGACAGGGGTTGACTGAAGCTTTCTTT. Amino acids: CATGKTRQGLTEAFF. Variable domain in full (rest from reference TRBV15 and TRBJ1-1): DAMVIQNPRYQVTQFGKPVTLSCSQTLNHNVMYWYQQKSSQAPKLLFHYYDKDFNNEADTPDNFQSRRPNTSFCFLDIRSPGLGDTAMYLCATGKTRQGLTEAFFGQGTRLTVV.

The genes are TRBV18 and TRBJ2-1, with 9 bases aligning to TRBD1. The CDR3 is 18 residues long. J gave up 6 bases and V 3 bases, and 15 bases lay outside the gene matches. Looked up from germline, CDR1 is KGHSH and CDR2 is LQKENI. This chain's CDR3 is CASSPSRDRAQPTNEQFF. CDR3 coding DNA: TGTGCCAGCTCACCGTCCCGGGACAGGGCCCAACCCACCAATGAGCAGTTCTTC.

The J gene is TRBJ2-1, the V gene TRBV6-5; 14 bases align to TRBD2. The junction had 2 bases not matched to a gene; V was cut back by 6 bases and J by 7 bases. CDR1 MNHEY and CDR2 SVGAGI come from the germline V gene. The CDR3 length is 14 residues. CDR3 nucleotides: TGTGCCAGCAGATGGACTAGCGGGGGGAATGAGCAGTTCTTC. Protein sequence: CASRWTSGGNEQFF.

This chain uses TRBV18 with TRBJ1-1; a possible D gene is TRBD1 (6 bases). CDR3 length: 15 amino acids. The V gene lost 3 bases and the J gene lost 1 base, with 12 bases spanning the gap. CDR1 and CDR2 from the germline V gene are KGHSH and LQKENI. The CDR3 DNA reads as TGTGCCAGCTCACCCCAGACAGGCGAGAACACTGAAGCTTTCTTT. Its protein product is CASSPQTGENTEAFF.

The CDR3 spells CASSRDSSYKHNEQFF. CDR3 nucleotide sequence: TGCGCCAGCAGCAGGGACTCCAGTTACAAGCACAATGAGCAGTTCTTC. This chain uses TRBV10-1 with TRBJ2-1, with TRBD2 as a possible D gene (6 bases). The length of the CDR3 is 16 residues. The germline V and J ends were trimmed by 6 bases and 5 bases, with 20 bases remaining between them. CDR1 is WNHNN and CDR2 is SYGVQD in the germline V gene (reference sequence).

The chain recombines TRBV4-3 with TRBJ1-4; D not certain. Trimming pared 1 base from V and 6 bases from J, leaving 6 bases between. The CDR3 consists of 13 residues. Germline assignment: CDR1 LGHNA and CDR2 YSLEER. CDR3: CASSQGEYEKLFF. The CDR3 DNA reads as TGCGCCAGCAGCCAAGGCGAGTATGAAAAACTGTTTTTT.

The chain combines TRBV5-1 with TRBJ1-4; 7 nucleotides line up with TRBD1. Per germline, CDR1 SGHRS and CDR2 YFSETQ. CDR3 length: 15 amino acids. V was clipped by 4 bases and J by 3 bases; unmatched bases: 6. The CDR3 DNA reads TGCGCCAGCAGCCTCCAGGGGGTATCTAATGAAAAACTGTTTTTT. Translation gives CASSLQGVSNEKLFF.

The table lists this clone with a few counts. The chain employs TRBV7-9 and TRBJ1-2, with D possibly matching TRBD1 (6 bases). Germline CDR1 SEHNR, CDR2 FQNEAQ (reference sequence). Trimming took off 5 bases at V and 2 bases at J, with 12 bases between the two ends. There are 14 residues in the CDR3. CDR3 amino acids: CASSPNTGNYGYTF. The CDR3 nucleotides are TGTGCCAGCAGCCCAAATACAGGGAACTATGGCTACACCTTC.

This clone appeared once. This chain links TRBV18 with TRBJ2-5; D may be TRBD1 (5 bases). V was clipped by 0 bases and J by 0 bases, with 8 bases between them. The CDR3 length is 15 residues. Germline V CDR1 and CDR2: KGHSH, LQKENI. CDR3 coding DNA: TGTGCCAGCTCACCACCGGGGCGGAACCAAGAGACCCAGTACTTC. Translation gives CASSPPGRNQETQYF.

The rearrangement uses TRBV2 and TRBJ1-2; no definite D call. The CDR3 covers 13 residues. Trimming shortened V by 5 bases and J by 2 bases, and 9 bases separated the two germline ends. In germline, CDR1 is SNHLY, CDR2 FYNNEI. DNA for the CDR3: TGTGCCAGCAGTCTGACGGGAAACTATGGCTACACCTTC. Translated, it gives CASSLTGNYGYTF. Together with reference TRBV2 and TRBJ1-2, the CDR3 gives the full variable domain: EPEVTQTPSHQVTQMGQEVILRCVPISNHLYFYWYRQILGQKVEFLVSFYNNEISEKSEIFDDQFSVERPDGSNFTLKIRSTKLEDSAMYFCASSLTGNYGYTFGSGTRLTVV.

The CDR3 DNA sequence: TGTGCCAGCAGTTTATTCGTTCCCGCGGGGGGCGGAGAAGAGGGGACAGATACGCAGTATTTT. Translated: CASSLFVPAGGGEEGTDTQYF. V gene TRBV28 combines with J gene TRBJ2-3; TRBD2 agrees at 8 bases. The V segment lost 1 base and the J segment 3 bases; nucleotides outside the gene matches: 21. CDR1 and CDR2 (germline): MDHEN, SYDVKM. The CDR3 totals 21 residues.

The rearrangement uses TRBV27 and TRBJ2-7, with 7 nucleotides matching TRBD1. Trimming removed 7 bases from V and 12 bases from J; junction bases left unmatched: 21. This CDR3 region has 15 residues. Germline V gene data show CDR1 as MNHEY and CDR2 as SMNVEV (reference sequence). The CDR3 sequence: CASTRVSGTADGLYF. As DNA, the CDR3 is TGTGCCAGCACCAGAGTGTCCGGGACAGCTGACGGTCTGTACTTC.

This clone was recorded once. The gene calls are TRBV2 and TRBJ1-3; no reliable D call. Trimming pared 6 bases from V and 2 bases from J, leaving 11 bases between. The CDR3 totals 14 residues. Germline lookup yields CDR1 SNHLY and CDR2 FYNNEI. The CDR3 coding sequence is TGTGCCAGCAGCGCACAGAGAGCTGGAAACACCATATATTTT. Protein sequence: CASSAQRAGNTIYF.

The V and J genes are TRBV6-5 and TRBJ1-4, with D possibly matching TRBD1 (6 bases). The CDR3 is 12 amino acids. Germline V gene sequence: CDR1 MNHEY, CDR2 SVGAGI. V was trimmed by 5 bases and J by 12 bases, leaving 13 bases between them. CDR3 residues: CASSMLGGQLFF. The CDR3 nucleotides are TGTGCCAGCAGTATGTTGGGGGGGCAACTGTTTTTT.

This clone was counted a single time. This rearrangement joins TRBV5-4 to TRBJ1-2; D is undetermined. The CDR3 totals 15 residues. Trimming left V 0 bases short and J 4 bases short, with 13 bases between. Germline V CDR1 and CDR2: SGHNT, YYREEE (reference sequence). CDR3 amino acids: CASSLVPEDFYGYTF. CDR3 in DNA: TGTGCCAGCAGCTTGGTGCCTGAGGACTTCTATGGCTACACCTTC.

In nucleotides, the CDR3 is TGCGCCAGCCTCTATCCATCTCCCAATAATTCACCCCTCCACTTT. Translated: CASLYPSPNNSPLHF. The V call is TRBV5-1, the J call TRBJ1-6; unclear D gene. The CDR3 has 15 amino acids. Germline-derived CDR1 and CDR2 are SGHRS and YFSETQ. V dropped 7 bases and J dropped 5 bases, with 16 bases sitting between them.

The V call is TRBV28, the J call TRBJ2-1, with unresolved D. Germline V gene lookup returns CDR1 MDHEN and CDR2 SYDVKM. The CDR3 runs 15 residues. Trimming removed 7 bases at V and 0 bases at J, with 13 bases between. The CDR3 DNA follows: TGTGCCAGCACCGAGGCGGCCATCTCCTACAATGAGCAGTTCTTC. It translates to CASTEAAISYNEQFF.

The rearrangement joins TRBV11-1 to TRBJ1-6; 7 bases match TRBD1. There are 15 residues in the CDR3. Per germline, CDR1 SGHAT and CDR2 FQDESV (reference sequence). J lost 8 bases, V lost 5 bases, and 9 bases had no gene match. The CDR3, as DNA: TGTGCCAGCAGCATCGACAGGGCGGTATATTCACCCCTCCACTTT. Translated, it gives CASSIDRAVYSPLHF.

CDR3 DNA: TGTGCCAGCAGTGACCGGGACAGGATCTATGGCTACACCTTC. Its translation: CASSDRDRIYGYTF. The chain links TRBV25-1 to TRBJ1-2; the match to TRBD1 covers 8 bases. The CDR3 is 14 residues long. The germline gives CDR1 MGHDK, CDR2 SYGVNS. The V segment lost 3 bases and the J segment 4 bases; nucleotides outside the gene matches: 4.